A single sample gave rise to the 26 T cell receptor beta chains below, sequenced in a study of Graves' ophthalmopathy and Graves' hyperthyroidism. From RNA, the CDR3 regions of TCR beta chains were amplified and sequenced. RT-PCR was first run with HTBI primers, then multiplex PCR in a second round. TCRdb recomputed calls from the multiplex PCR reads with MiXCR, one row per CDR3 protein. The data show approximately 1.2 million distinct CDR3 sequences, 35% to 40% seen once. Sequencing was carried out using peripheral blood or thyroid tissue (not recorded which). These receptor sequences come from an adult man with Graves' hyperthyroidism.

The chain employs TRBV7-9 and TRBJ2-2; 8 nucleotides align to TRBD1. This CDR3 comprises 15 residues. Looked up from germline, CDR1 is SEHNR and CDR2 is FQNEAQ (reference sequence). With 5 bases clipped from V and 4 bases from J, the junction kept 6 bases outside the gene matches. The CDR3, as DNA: TGTGCCAGCAGCCGGGGACAGGTGGTCACCGGGGAGCTGTTTTTT. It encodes CASSRGQVVTGELFF.

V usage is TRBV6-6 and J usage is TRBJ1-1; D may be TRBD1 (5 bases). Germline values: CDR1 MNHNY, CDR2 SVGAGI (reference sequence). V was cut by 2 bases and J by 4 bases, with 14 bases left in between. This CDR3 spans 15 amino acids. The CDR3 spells CASSYRQPLGTEAFF. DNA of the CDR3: TGTGCCAGCAGTTACCGACAGCCCTTGGGCACTGAAGCTTTCTTT.

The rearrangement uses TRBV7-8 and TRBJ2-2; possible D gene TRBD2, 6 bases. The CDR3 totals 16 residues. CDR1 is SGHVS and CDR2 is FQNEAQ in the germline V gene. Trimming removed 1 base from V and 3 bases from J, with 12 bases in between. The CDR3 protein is CASSLVREYDTGELFF. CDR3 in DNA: TGTGCCAGCAGCTTAGTCCGGGAGTACGACACCGGGGAGCTGTTTTTT.

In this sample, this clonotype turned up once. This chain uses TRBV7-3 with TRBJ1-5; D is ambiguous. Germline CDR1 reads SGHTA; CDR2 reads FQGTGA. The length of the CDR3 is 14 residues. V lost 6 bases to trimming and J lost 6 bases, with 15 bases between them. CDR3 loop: CASSYSPTAQPQHF. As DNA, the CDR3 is TGTGCCAGCAGTTACTCCCCAACGGCTCAGCCCCAGCATTTT.

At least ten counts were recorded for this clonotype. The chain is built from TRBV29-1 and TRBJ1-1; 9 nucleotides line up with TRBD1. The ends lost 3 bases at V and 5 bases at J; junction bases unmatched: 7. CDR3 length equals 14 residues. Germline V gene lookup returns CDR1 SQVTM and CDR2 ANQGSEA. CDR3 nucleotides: TGCAGCGTTGAGCGACAGGGGGAGGTGACTGAAGCTTTCTTT. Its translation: CSVERQGEVTEAFF.

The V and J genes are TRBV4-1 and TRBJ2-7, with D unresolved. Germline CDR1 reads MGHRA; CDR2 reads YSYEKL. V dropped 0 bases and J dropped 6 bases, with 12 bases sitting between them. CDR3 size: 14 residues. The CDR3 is CASSQDLTRTEQYF. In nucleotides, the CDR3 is TGCGCCAGCAGCCAAGATTTAACCCGAACCGAGCAGTACTTC.

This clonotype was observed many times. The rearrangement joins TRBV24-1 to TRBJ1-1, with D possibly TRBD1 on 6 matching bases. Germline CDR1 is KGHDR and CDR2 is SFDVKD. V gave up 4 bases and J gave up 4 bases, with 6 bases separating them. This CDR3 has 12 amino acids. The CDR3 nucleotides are TGTGCCACCAGTGAAGGGGGCACTGAAGCTTTCTTT. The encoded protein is CATSEGGTEAFF.

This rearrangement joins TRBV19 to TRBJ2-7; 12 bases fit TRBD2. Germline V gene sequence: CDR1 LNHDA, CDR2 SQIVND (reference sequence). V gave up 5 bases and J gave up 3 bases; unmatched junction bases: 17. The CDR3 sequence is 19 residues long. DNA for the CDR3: TGTGCCAGTAGTGTCCAAGGCGGACTAGCGGGACCCGGACTCTACGAGCAGTACTTC. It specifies CASSVQGGLAGPGLYEQYF.

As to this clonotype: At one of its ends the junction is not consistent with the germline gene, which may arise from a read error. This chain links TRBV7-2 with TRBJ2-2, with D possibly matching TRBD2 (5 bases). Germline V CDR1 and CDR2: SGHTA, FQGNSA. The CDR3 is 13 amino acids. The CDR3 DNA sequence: TGTGCCGGCAGCGGCCGGAACACCGGGGAGCTGTTTTTT. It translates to CAGSGRNTGELFF.

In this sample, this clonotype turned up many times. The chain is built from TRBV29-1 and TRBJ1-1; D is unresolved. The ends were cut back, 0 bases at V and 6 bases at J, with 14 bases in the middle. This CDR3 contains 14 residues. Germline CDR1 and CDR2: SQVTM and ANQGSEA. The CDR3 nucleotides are TGCAGCGTTGAAGATAGTCCTAGGGCCGCTGAAGCTTTCTTT. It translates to CSVEDSPRAAEAFF.

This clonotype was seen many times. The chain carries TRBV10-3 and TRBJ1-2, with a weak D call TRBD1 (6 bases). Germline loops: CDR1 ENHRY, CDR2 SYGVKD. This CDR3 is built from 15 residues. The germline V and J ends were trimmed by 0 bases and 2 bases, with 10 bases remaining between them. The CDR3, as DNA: TGTGCCATCAGTGAGTCTGGGGGCGCGAACTATGGCTACACCTTC. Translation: CAISESGGANYGYTF.

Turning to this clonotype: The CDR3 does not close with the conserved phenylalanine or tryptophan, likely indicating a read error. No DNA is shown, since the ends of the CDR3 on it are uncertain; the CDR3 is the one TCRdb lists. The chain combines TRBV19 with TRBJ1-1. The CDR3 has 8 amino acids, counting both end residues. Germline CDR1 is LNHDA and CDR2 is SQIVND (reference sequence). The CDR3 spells CASSIRPA.

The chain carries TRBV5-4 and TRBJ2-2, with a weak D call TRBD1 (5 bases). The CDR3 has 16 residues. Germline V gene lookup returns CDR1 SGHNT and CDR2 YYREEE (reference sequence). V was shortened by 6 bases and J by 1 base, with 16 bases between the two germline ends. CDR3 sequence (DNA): TGTGCCAGCACCCCCGGCTTGGGGCGGAACACCGGGGAGCTGTTTTTT. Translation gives CASTPGLGRNTGELFF.

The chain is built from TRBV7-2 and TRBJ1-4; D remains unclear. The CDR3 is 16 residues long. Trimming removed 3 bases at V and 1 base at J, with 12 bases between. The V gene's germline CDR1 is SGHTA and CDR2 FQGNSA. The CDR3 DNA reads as TGTGCCAGCAGCTTCCAGTTTGGATTAACTAATGAAAAACTGTTTTTT. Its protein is CASSFQFGLTNEKLFF.

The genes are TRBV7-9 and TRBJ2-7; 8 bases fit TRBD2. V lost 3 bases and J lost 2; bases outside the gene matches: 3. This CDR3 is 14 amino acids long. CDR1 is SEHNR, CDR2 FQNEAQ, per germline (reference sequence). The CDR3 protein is CASSFGTRTYEQYF. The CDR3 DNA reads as TGTGCCAGCAGCTTCGGGACTAGAACCTACGAGCAGTACTTC.

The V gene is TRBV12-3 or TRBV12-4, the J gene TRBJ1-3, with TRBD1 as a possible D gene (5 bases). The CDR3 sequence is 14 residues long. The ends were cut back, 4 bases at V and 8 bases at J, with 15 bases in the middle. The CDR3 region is CASSSWDGTDTIYF. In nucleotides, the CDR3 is TGTGCCAGCAGTTCGTGGGACGGCACTGACACCATATATTTT.

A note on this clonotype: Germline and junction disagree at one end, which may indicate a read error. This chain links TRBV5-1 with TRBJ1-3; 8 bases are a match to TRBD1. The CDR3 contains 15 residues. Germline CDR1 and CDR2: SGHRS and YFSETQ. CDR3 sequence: CASSWLGQDGNTIYF. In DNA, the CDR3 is TGTGCCAGCAGCTGGCTGGGACAGGATGGAAACACCATATATTTT.

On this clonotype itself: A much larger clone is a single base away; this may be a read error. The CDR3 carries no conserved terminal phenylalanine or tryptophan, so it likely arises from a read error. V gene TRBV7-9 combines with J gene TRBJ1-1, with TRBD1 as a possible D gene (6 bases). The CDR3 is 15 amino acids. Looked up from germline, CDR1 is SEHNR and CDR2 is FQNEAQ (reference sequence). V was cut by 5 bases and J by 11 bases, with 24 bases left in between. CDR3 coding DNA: TGTGCCAGCAGCCCCGAGCCGGGACACCCCCGGCCCGCTTTCCTT. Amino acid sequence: CASSPEPGHPRPAFL.

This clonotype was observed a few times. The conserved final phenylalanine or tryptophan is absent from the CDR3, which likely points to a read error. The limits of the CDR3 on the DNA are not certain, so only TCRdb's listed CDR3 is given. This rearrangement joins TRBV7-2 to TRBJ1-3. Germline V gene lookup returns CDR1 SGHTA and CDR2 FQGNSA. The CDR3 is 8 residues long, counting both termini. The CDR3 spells CASSRGLA.

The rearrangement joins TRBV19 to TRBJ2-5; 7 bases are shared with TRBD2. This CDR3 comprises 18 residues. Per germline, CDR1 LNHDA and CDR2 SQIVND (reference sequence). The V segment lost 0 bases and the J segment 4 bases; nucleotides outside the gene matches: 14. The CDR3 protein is CASSIDGGDYGSGETQYF. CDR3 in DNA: TGTGCCAGTAGTATAGATGGGGGGGACTACGGGAGTGGAGAGACCCAGTACTTC.

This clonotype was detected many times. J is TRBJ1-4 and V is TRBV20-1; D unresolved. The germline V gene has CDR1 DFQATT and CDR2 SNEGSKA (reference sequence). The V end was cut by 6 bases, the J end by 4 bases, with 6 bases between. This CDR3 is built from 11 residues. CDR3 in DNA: TGCAGTGCAATAAATAATGAAAAACTGTTTTTT. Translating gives CSAINNEKLFF.

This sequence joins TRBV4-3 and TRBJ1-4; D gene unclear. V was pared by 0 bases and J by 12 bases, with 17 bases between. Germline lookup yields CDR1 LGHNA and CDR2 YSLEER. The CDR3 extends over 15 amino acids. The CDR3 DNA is TGCGCCAGCAGCCAAGACGGCTTTCCCAGCGGAGAACTGTTTTTT. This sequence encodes CASSQDGFPSGELFF.

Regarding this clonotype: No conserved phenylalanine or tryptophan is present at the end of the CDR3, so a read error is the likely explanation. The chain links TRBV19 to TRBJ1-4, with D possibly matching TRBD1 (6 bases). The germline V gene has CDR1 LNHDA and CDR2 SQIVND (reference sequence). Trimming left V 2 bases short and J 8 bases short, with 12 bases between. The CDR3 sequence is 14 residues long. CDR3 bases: TGTGCCAGTAGTATACGGGGGCTAGGAGAAAAACTGTTTTCT. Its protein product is CASSIRGLGEKLFS.

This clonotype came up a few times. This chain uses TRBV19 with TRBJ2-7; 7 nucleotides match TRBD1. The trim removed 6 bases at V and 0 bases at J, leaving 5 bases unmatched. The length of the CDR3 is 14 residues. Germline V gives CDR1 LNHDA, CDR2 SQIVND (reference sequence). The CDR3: CASRPGTVSYEQYF. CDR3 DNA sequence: TGTGCCAGTAGGCCGGGGACAGTCTCCTACGAGCAGTACTTC.

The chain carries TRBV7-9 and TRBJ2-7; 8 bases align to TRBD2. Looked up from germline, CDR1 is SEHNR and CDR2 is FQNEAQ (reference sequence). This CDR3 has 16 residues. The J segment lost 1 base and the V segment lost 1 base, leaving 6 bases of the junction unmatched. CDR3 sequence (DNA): TGTGCCAGCAGCTTAGTAATAGCGGGAAGGTCCTACGAGCAGTACTTC. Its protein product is CASSLVIAGRSYEQYF.

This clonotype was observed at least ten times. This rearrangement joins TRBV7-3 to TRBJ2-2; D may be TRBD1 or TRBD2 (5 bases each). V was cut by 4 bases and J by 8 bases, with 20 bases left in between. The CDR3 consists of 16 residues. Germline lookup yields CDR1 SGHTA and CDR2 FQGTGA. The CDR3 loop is CASSSGTSGLGGELFF. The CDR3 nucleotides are TGTGCCAGCAGCTCAGGGACGTCTGGCCTGGGAGGGGAGCTGTTTTTT.